Shown below are 16 T cell receptor beta chains from a single sample sequenced in a study of blood T cell repertoires in COVID-19. The protocol was immunoSEQ multiplex PCR, while the TCRdb copy is restricted to in-frame clones and leaves out a portion. The table records about 44,000 clones, about 85% of them present only once. The material sequenced was peripheral blood. The receptors shown here come from an elderly woman in a cohort sampled during active or convalescent COVID-19.

The CDR3 loop reads CASSQPGQNYGYTF. CDR3 in DNA: TGTGCCAGCAGCCAGCCGGGACAGAACTATGGCTACACCTTC. The chain links TRBV7-9 to TRBJ1-2, with 7 bases that match TRBD1. Germline CDR1 reads SEHNR; CDR2 reads FQNEAQ (reference sequence). The CDR3 is 14 residues long. V trimming: 5 bases; J trimming: 2 bases; junction bases outside the gene matches: 5.

The V gene is TRBV9, the J gene TRBJ1-2; 9 bases align to TRBD1. Germline values: CDR1 SGDLS, CDR2 YYNGEE. CDR3 size: 13 residues. V shed 4 bases, J shed 5 bases, and the junction held 3 bases outside the gene matches. The CDR3 DNA follows: TGTGCCAGCAGCCCTGGGACAGGGTATGGCTACACCTTC. Its protein is CASSPGTGYGYTF. The complete variable domain, with remaining parts taken from reference TRBV9 and TRBJ1-2, reads DSGVTQTPKHLITATGQRVTLRCSPRSGDLSVYWYQQSLDQGLQFLIQYYNGEERAKGNILERFSAQQFPDLHSELNLSSLELGDSALYFCASSPGTGYGYTFGSGTRLTVV.

The rearrangement uses TRBV27 and TRBJ2-3, with D perhaps matching TRBD1 (5 bases). CDR1 is MNHEY and CDR2 is SMNVEV in the germline V gene (reference sequence). Between the trimmed V and J ends, which lost 1 base and 0 bases, there was a span of 11 bases. The CDR3 loop spans 16 amino acids. CDR3 sequence: CASSLYSGISTDTQYF. In nucleotides, the CDR3 is TGTGCCAGCAGTTTATATTCAGGGATAAGCACAGATACGCAGTATTTT.

V usage is TRBV6-2 or TRBV6-3 and J usage is TRBJ2-3; 10 bases agree with TRBD2. CDR3 length: 14 amino acids. The V segment lost 5 bases and the J segment 4 bases; nucleotides outside the gene matches: 3. CDR1 and CDR2 from the germline V gene are MNHEY and SVGEGT. The CDR3 region has the DNA TGTGCCAGCAGTCGTAGCGGGAGGTCAGATACGCAGTATTTT. Translating gives CASSRSGRSDTQYF.

This sequence joins TRBV29-1 and TRBJ2-5; possibly TRBD1 for D (6 bases). The CDR3 covers 12 residues. Germline V gene lookup returns CDR1 SQVTM and CDR2 ANQGSEA. V gave up 6 bases and J gave up 6 bases, with 14 bases separating them. CDR3 protein: CSVQGSRKTQYF. The CDR3 DNA follows: TGCAGCGTCCAGGGGTCTCGGAAGACCCAGTACTTC. The whole variable domain, filled in from reference TRBV29-1 and TRBJ2-5, reads SAVISQKPSRDICQRGTSLTIQCQVDSQVTMMFWYRQQPGQSLTLIATANQGSEATYESGFVIDKFPISRPNLTFSTLTVSNMSPEDSSIYLCSVQGSRKTQYFGPGTRLLVL.

The chain is built from TRBV5-1 and TRBJ1-2; 9 bases line up with TRBD1. Germline CDR1 SGHRS, CDR2 YFSETQ. The trim removed 0 bases at V and 6 bases at J, leaving 6 bases unmatched. The CDR3 runs to 15 residues. The CDR3 is CASSLEGQGLHGYTF. As DNA, the CDR3 is TGCGCCAGCAGCTTGGAGGGACAGGGATTGCATGGCTACACCTTC.

The chain couples TRBV30 to TRBJ2-6; TRBD2 matches at 7 bases. The CDR3 totals 12 residues. Germline V CDR1 and CDR2: GTSNPN, SVGIG (reference sequence). J lost 2 bases, V lost 8 bases, and 0 bases had no gene match. The CDR3 spells CAAGAGANVLTF. The CDR3 DNA is TGTGCCGCGGGGGCTGGGGCCAACGTCCTGACTTTC.

This clone was seen just once. The chain links TRBV9 to TRBJ2-1, with a possible D match to TRBD1 (6 bases). Deletions cut 3 bases from V and 2 bases from J, with 9 bases between. Germline V gene data show CDR1 as SGDLS and CDR2 as YYNGEE. The CDR3 spans 14 residues. This CDR3 is CASSAGDPYNEQFF. Written as DNA, the CDR3 is TGTGCCAGCAGCGCAGGGGACCCCTACAATGAGCAGTTCTTC.

CDR3 residues: CASSDGTGWVGANVLTF. The CDR3 DNA is TGTGCCAGCAGTGACGGGACAGGGTGGGTAGGGGCCAACGTCCTGACTTTC. The chain is built from TRBV25-1 and TRBJ2-6; TRBD1 aligns across 9 bases. This CDR3 is 17 amino acids long. Germline trimming cut 3 bases from V and 4 bases from J; bases unmatched to any gene: 7. Germline CDR1 is MGHDK and CDR2 is SYGVNS.

The V call is TRBV7-9, the J call TRBJ1-1; 7 bases line up with TRBD1. V was clipped by 5 bases and J by 2 bases; unmatched bases: 8. The germline CDR1 and CDR2 sequences are SEHNR and FQNEAQ (reference sequence). This CDR3 is built from 15 residues. This CDR3 is CASSTRQGPNTEAFF. CDR3 sequence (DNA): TGTGCCAGCAGCACTAGACAGGGACCTAACACTGAAGCTTTCTTT.

The V gene is TRBV11-2, the J gene TRBJ1-6; 8 positions match TRBD1. V shed 4 bases and J 9 bases; nucleotides not matched to a gene: 8. CDR3 size: 15 residues. Germline V gene lookup returns CDR1 SGHAT and CDR2 FQNNGV. CDR3 sequence reads: CASSYRQGMGSPLHF. In nucleotides, the CDR3 is TGTGCCAGCAGCTACCGACAGGGGATGGGTTCACCCCTCCACTTT.

The table lists this clone with a count of one. This rearrangement joins TRBV5-1 to TRBJ1-6, with a tentative D call TRBD1 (5 bases). Trimming took off 1 base at V and 6 bases at J, with 8 bases between the two ends. Germline CDR1 and CDR2: SGHRS and YFSETQ. The CDR3 is 14 amino acids. The CDR3 nucleotides read TGCGCCAGCAGCTTGTTGGGGCCTAATTCACCCCTCCACTTT. Its translation is CASSLLGPNSPLHF.

The J gene is TRBJ1-1, the V gene TRBV13, with no clear D. This CDR3 is 15 amino acids long. The V gene lost 4 bases and the J gene lost 11 bases, with 23 bases spanning the gap. CDR1 and CDR2 (germline): PRHDT, FYEKMQ (reference sequence). The CDR3 DNA reads as TGTGCCAGCAGCTACGGACCCGGAGGGCGCCCTTGGGCTTTCTTT. Amino acids: CASSYGPGGRPWAFF.

This rearrangement joins TRBV30 to TRBJ1-1, with D tentatively TRBD1 (6 bases). The CDR3 totals 12 residues. Germline V gives CDR1 GTSNPN, CDR2 SVGIG (reference sequence). Trimming shortened V by 4 bases and J by 0 bases, and 6 bases separated the two germline ends. CDR3 bases: TGTGCCTGGAACAGGGTGAACACTGAAGCTTTCTTT. This encodes CAWNRVNTEAFF.

The CDR3 loop is CASSPTGWYNEQFF. The CDR3 DNA sequence: TGTGCCAGCAGCCCGACAGGGTGGTACAATGAGCAGTTCTTC. The chain employs TRBV27 and TRBJ2-1, with 7 bases fitting TRBD1. This CDR3 spans 14 amino acids. V trimming: 6 bases; J trimming: 4 bases; junction bases outside the gene matches: 6. In germline, CDR1 is MNHEY, CDR2 SMNVEV (reference sequence).

The chain couples TRBV7-2 to TRBJ1-2; no definite D call. The CDR3 has 14 residues. Per the germline V gene, CDR1 is SGHTA and CDR2 is FQGNSA. V was cut by 2 bases and J by 4 bases, with 11 bases left in between. CDR3 residues: CASSLTRGSYGYTF. CDR3 DNA: TGTGCCAGCAGCTTAACGCGGGGATCCTATGGCTACACCTTC.